A selection of T cell receptor beta chains follows, all from one sample in a study of blood T cell repertoires in COVID-19. This table comes from immunoSEQ multiplex PCR, and its TCRdb copy is limited to in-frame clones, with some not included. The repertoire consists of roughly 280,000 clones, with just under 90% occurring once and the leading ten covering 1.9%. The sample comprised PBMCs or T cells enriched from blood (not recorded which). These receptor sequences come from a woman aged 60 to 75 who had recovered from COVID-19. Each CDR3 is given with its conserved first and last residue. D genes are given only for firm matches. Clone size appears in some rows only: once, few, many, or a class for an expanded clone.

clone size: -
D gene: TRBD2
V gene: TRBV28
J gene: TRBJ2-1
CDR3 length: 15
CDR3 protein: CASRTGTSGRREQFF
CDR3 DNA: TGTGCCAGCAGAACCGGGACTAGCGGGAGAAGAGAGCAGTTCTTC

clone size: -
D gene: -
V gene: TRBV28
J gene: TRBJ1-5
CDR3 length: 15
CDR3 protein: CASSLRTGSNQPQHF
CDR3 DNA: TGTGCCAGCAGTTTAAGAACAGGGAGCAATCAGCCCCAGCATTTT

clone size: -
D gene: -
V gene: TRBV7-6
J gene: TRBJ2-5
CDR3 length: 15
CDR3 protein: CASSPRLVEQETQYF
CDR3 DNA: TGTGCCAGCAGCCCCAGGCTCGTTGAGCAAGAGACCCAGTACTTC

clone size: -
D gene: TRBD1
V gene: TRBV5-1
J gene: TRBJ1-2
CDR3 length: 16
CDR3 protein: CASSVNPGTGRGGYTF
CDR3 DNA: TGCGCCAGCAGCGTAAACCCCGGGACAGGGAGGGGCGGCTACACCTTC

clone size: once
D gene: -
V gene: TRBV6-4
J gene: TRBJ1-5
CDR3 length: 11
CDR3 protein: CARRDRAPQHF
CDR3 DNA: TGTGCCAGAAGGGACCGAGCGCCCCAGCATTTT

clone size: -
D gene: -
V gene: TRBV24-1
J gene: TRBJ1-2
CDR3 length: 14
CDR3 protein: CATSGDGANYGYTF
CDR3 DNA: TGTGCCACCAGTGGAGACGGGGCTAACTATGGCTACACCTTC

clone size: few
D gene: -
V gene: TRBV12-3/TRBV12-4
J gene: TRBJ2-7
CDR3 length: 12
CDR3 protein: CASSFDRREQYF
CDR3 DNA: TGTGCCAGCAGTTTCGACAGACGCGAGCAGTACTTC

clone size: -
D gene: -
V gene: TRBV5-1
J gene: TRBJ2-1
CDR3 length: 15
CDR3 protein: CASSPLSASTNEQFF
CDR3 DNA: TGCGCCAGCAGCCCTCTGTCGGCTAGTACCAATGAGCAGTTCTTC

clone size: -
D gene: -
V gene: TRBV28
J gene: TRBJ1-5
CDR3 length: 14
CDR3 protein: CASSLKPAIQPQHF
CDR3 DNA: TGTGCCAGCAGTTTGAAACCCGCGATTCAGCCCCAGCATTTT

clone size: -
D gene: -
V gene: TRBV6-5
J gene: TRBJ1-1
CDR3 length: 14
CDR3 protein: CASRPGGVRLQAFF
CDR3 DNA: TGTGCCAGCAGACCGGGGGGGGTGAGACTACAAGCTTTCTTT

clone size: -
D gene: -
V gene: TRBV28
J gene: TRBJ2-7
CDR3 length: 17
CDR3 protein: CASTAASITEPGYEQYF
CDR3 DNA: TGTGCCAGCACGGCGGCCTCCATCACCGAACCGGGTTACGAGCAGTACTTC

clone size: once
D gene: -
V gene: TRBV5-1
J gene: TRBJ1-2
CDR3 length: 16
CDR3 protein: CASREGAPLNNYGYTF
CDR3 DNA: TGCGCCAGCAGAGAAGGCGCTCCACTAAATAACTATGGCTACACCTTC

clone size: -
D gene: TRBD2
V gene: TRBV11-2
J gene: TRBJ2-1
CDR3 length: 13
CDR3 protein: CAAGLAFYNEQFF
CDR3 DNA: TGTGCCGCGGGACTAGCGTTCTACAATGAGCAGTTCTTC

clone size: -
D gene: -
V gene: TRBV27
J gene: TRBJ2-7
CDR3 length: 11
CDR3 protein: CASSFRNEQYF
CDR3 DNA: TGTGCCAGCAGTTTCAGGAATGAGCAGTACTTC

clone size: -
D gene: -
V gene: TRBV19
J gene: TRBJ1-5
CDR3 length: 13
CDR3 protein: CASSPGSDQPQHF
CDR3 DNA: TGTGCCAGTAGTCCCGGGTCCGATCAGCCCCAGCATTTT

clone size: -
D gene: -
V gene: TRBV9
J gene: TRBJ2-5
CDR3 length: 18
CDR3 protein: CASSPALRQESYQETQYF
CDR3 DNA: TGTGCCAGCAGCCCGGCATTGAGACAGGAATCGTACCAAGAGACCCAGTACTTC

clone size: -
D gene: TRBD1
V gene: TRBV27
J gene: TRBJ2-7
CDR3 length: 14
CDR3 protein: CASSSPDRPYEQYF
CDR3 DNA: TGTGCCAGCAGTTCCCCGGACAGGCCCTACGAGCAGTACTTC

clone size: -
D gene: TRBD2
V gene: TRBV6-4
J gene: TRBJ2-1
CDR3 length: 13
CDR3 protein: CASSDQGGNEQFF
CDR3 DNA: TGTGCCAGCAGTGACCAGGGAGGGAATGAGCAGTTCTTC

clone size: -
D gene: TRBD1
V gene: TRBV28
J gene: TRBJ1-6
CDR3 length: 14
CDR3 protein: CASQGALLNSPLHF
CDR3 DNA: TGTGCCAGTCAGGGGGCCCTCTTAAATTCACCCCTCCACTTT

clone size: -
D gene: TRBD2
V gene: TRBV5-6
J gene: TRBJ2-7
CDR3 length: 15
CDR3 protein: CASWTFSSGGYEQYF
CDR3 DNA: TGTGCCAGCTGGACATTTTCTAGCGGGGGTTACGAGCAGTACTTC

clone size: -
D gene: TRBD1
V gene: TRBV5-1
J gene: TRBJ1-4
CDR3 length: 16
CDR3 protein: CASSPGQVATNEKLFF
CDR3 DNA: TGCGCCAGCAGCCCCGGACAGGTGGCAACTAATGAAAAACTGTTTTTT

clone size: -
D gene: -
V gene: TRBV10-2
J gene: TRBJ1-6
CDR3 length: 14
CDR3 protein: CASISGTTGSPLHF
CDR3 DNA: TGCGCCAGCATTAGCGGGACGACGGGCTCACCCCTCCACTTT

clone size: -
D gene: -
V gene: TRBV6-1
J gene: TRBJ2-2
CDR3 length: 16
CDR3 protein: CASSERRGTNTGELFF
CDR3 DNA: TGTGCCAGCAGTGAACGGAGAGGTACGAACACCGGGGAGCTGTTTTTT

clone size: -
D gene: -
V gene: TRBV5-4
J gene: TRBJ2-7
CDR3 length: 13
CDR3 protein: CASSRAGAREQYF
CDR3 DNA: TGTGCCAGCAGCCGCGCGGGGGCGAGGGAGCAGTACTTC

clone size: -
D gene: TRBD1
V gene: TRBV7-9
J gene: TRBJ1-1
CDR3 length: 15
CDR3 protein: CASSLISGRGTEAFF
CDR3 DNA: TGTGCCAGCAGCTTAATTTCGGGCAGGGGGACTGAAGCTTTCTTT

clone size: -
D gene: -
V gene: TRBV11-1
J gene: TRBJ1-5
CDR3 length: 16
CDR3 protein: CASSLVKGGDGQPQHF
CDR3 DNA: TGTGCCAGCAGCTTAGTGAAAGGGGGGGATGGTCAGCCCCAGCATTTT

clone size: -
D gene: TRBD2
V gene: TRBV10-1
J gene: TRBJ2-2
CDR3 length: 14
CDR3 protein: CASNREGLTGELFF
CDR3 DNA: TGCGCCAGCAATCGGGAGGGCCTCACCGGGGAGCTGTTTTTT

clone size: -
D gene: -
V gene: TRBV4-1
J gene: TRBJ2-3
CDR3 length: 13
CDR3 protein: CASSQVPADTQYF
CDR3 DNA: TGCGCCAGCAGCCAAGTCCCAGCGGATACGCAGTATTTT

clone size: -
D gene: -
V gene: TRBV6-2/TRBV6-3
J gene: TRBJ1-5
CDR3 length: 17
CDR3 protein: CASSYSRTFNGNQPQHF
CDR3 DNA: TGTGCCAGCAGTTACTCGCGGACTTTTAACGGCAATCAGCCCCAGCATTTT

clone size: -
D gene: -
V gene: TRBV9
J gene: TRBJ2-5
CDR3 length: 13
CDR3 protein: CASNLQAGGTQYF
CDR3 DNA: TGTGCCAGCAACCTTCAGGCCGGGGGGACCCAGTACTTC

clone size: -
D gene: -
V gene: TRBV18
J gene: TRBJ2-7
CDR3 length: 15
CDR3 protein: CASSPSPLGPYEQYF
CDR3 DNA: TGTGCCAGCTCACCGAGTCCCTTGGGGCCCTACGAGCAGTACTTC

clone size: -
D gene: -
V gene: TRBV21-1
J gene: TRBJ2-1
CDR3 length: 15
CDR3 protein: CASSYDRGHYNEQFF
CDR3 DNA: TGTGCCAGCAGTTACGACAGGGGACACTACAATGAGCAGTTCTTC

clone size: -
D gene: TRBD2
V gene: TRBV5-4
J gene: TRBJ2-4
CDR3 length: 19
CDR3 protein: CASSLGLASGGARGNIQYF
CDR3 DNA: TGTGCCAGCAGCTTGGGGTTGGCTAGCGGGGGGGCGAGAGGAAACATTCAGTACTTC

clone size: -
D gene: -
V gene: TRBV5-1
J gene: TRBJ2-7
CDR3 length: 12
CDR3 protein: CASSLSSYEQYF
CDR3 DNA: TGCGCCAGCAGCTTGTCTAGCTACGAGCAGTACTTC

clone size: -
D gene: -
V gene: TRBV6-4
J gene: TRBJ2-1
CDR3 length: 12
CDR3 protein: CASSDSRGEQFF
CDR3 DNA: TGTGCCAGCAGTGACTCCCGGGGTGAGCAGTTCTTC

clone size: -
D gene: -
V gene: TRBV4-1
J gene: TRBJ1-4
CDR3 length: 15
CDR3 protein: CASSQVEGWAFRLFF
CDR3 DNA: TGCGCCAGCAGCCAAGTGGAGGGGTGGGCATTTCGACTGTTTTTT

clone size: few
D gene: TRBD2
V gene: TRBV11-1
J gene: TRBJ2-2
CDR3 length: 16
CDR3 protein: CASSFPSGANTGELFF
CDR3 DNA: TGTGCCAGCAGCTTCCCGAGCGGGGCAAACACCGGGGAGCTGTTTTTT